These 30 T cell receptor beta chains were sequenced from one sample in a study of T cells in Graves' hyperthyroidism and ophthalmopathy. RNA transcripts yielded amplified TCR beta CDR3 regions. Initially, a first-round RT-PCR of the TCR CDR3 employed the HTBI primer set. TCRdb processed the multiplex PCR reads anew with MiXCR; each CDR3 protein has one entry. In the table there are about 270,000 distinct CDR3 sequences, less than 30% of which are singletons. What was sequenced was blood. The receptors derive from a man aged 40-49 years with Graves' hyperthyroidism that later progressed to Graves' ophthalmopathy.

The table lists this clonotype with many counts. V usage is TRBV9 and J usage is TRBJ1-1; D gene unclear. This CDR3 region has 14 residues. Germline-derived CDR1 and CDR2 are SGDLS and YYNGEE. V shed 0 bases and J shed 1 base, with 7 bases lying between them. This chain's CDR3 is CASSVEAQNTEAFF. The CDR3 region has the DNA TGTGCCAGCAGCGTAGAAGCCCAGAACACTGAAGCTTTCTTT. The variable domain in full, completed from reference TRBV9 and TRBJ1-1, reads DSGVTQTPKHLITATGQRVTLRCSPRSGDLSVYWYQQSLDQGLQFLIQYYNGEERAKGNILERFSAQQFPDLHSELNLSSLELGDSALYFCASSVEAQNTEAFFGQGTRLTVV.

This clonotype has at least ten counts. V usage is TRBV6-1 and J usage is TRBJ1-1; the D is unclear. Germline V gene data show CDR1 as MNHNS and CDR2 as SASEGT. Trimming cost V 4 bases and J 1 base, with 7 bases left between them. The CDR3 covers 13 residues. In DNA, the CDR3 is TGTGCCAGCAGTGGGGCCAGGAACACTGAAGCTTTCTTT. This sequence encodes CASSGARNTEAFF.

Many counts were recorded for this clonotype. The chain links TRBV24-1 to TRBJ2-5; a weak D match, TRBD1 (5 bases). Germline CDR1 KGHDR, CDR2 SFDVKD. V lost 3 bases and J lost 7, with 11 bases in between. CDR3 length: 13 residues. The CDR3 reads CATSDMWGGTQYF. The DNA of the CDR3 is TGTGCCACCAGTGATATGTGGGGCGGGACCCAGTACTTC.

This chain joins TRBV10-3 and TRBJ2-5; 7 positions match TRBD2. The CDR3 is 12 amino acids. The germline CDR1 and CDR2 sequences are ENHRY and SYGVKD. The J segment lost 4 bases and the V segment lost 8 bases, leaving 4 bases of the junction unmatched. The CDR3 loop is CAIGVAGETQYF. The CDR3 DNA reads TGTGCCATCGGGGTAGCGGGAGAGACCCAGTACTTC.

This clonotype was seen repeatedly, ten times or more. The genes are TRBV19 and TRBJ2-7, with 7 bases fitting TRBD1. The germline V gene encodes CDR1 LNHDA and CDR2 SQIVND (reference sequence). The CDR3 is made up of 15 amino acids. Trimming at V came to 5 bases and at J to 8 bases, leaving 15 bases not matched to a gene. CDR3 bases: TGTGCCAGTAGTCGACGGGACAGATACGAAATTCAGCAGTACTTC. Its translation: CASSRRDRYEIQQYF.

This clonotype was recorded at least ten times. V is TRBV10-3 and J is TRBJ2-5; D may be TRBD2 (5 bases). Germline V gene data show CDR1 as ENHRY and CDR2 as SYGVKD. V gave up 4 bases and J gave up 4 bases, with 13 bases separating them. There are 14 residues in the CDR3. In DNA form, the CDR3 reads TGTGCCATCAGTGTCCTAGCTCTGGGAGAGACCCAGTACTTC. The encoded protein is CAISVLALGETQYF.

Concerning this clonotype: A much more abundant neighbour one base away suggests this may be a read error. This chain uses TRBV6-2 or TRBV6-3 with TRBJ2-2, with D perhaps assigned TRBD1 or TRBD2 (5 bases each). This CDR3 comprises 12 residues. In germline, CDR1 is MNHEY, CDR2 SVGEGT. The CDR3 sequence: CASIRGPGELLF. CDR3 coding DNA: TGTGCCAGTATAAGGGGTCCCGGGGAGCTGCTTTTT.

The chain joins TRBV6-2 or TRBV6-3 to TRBJ2-7; 8 nucleotides line up with TRBD1. V trimming: 0 bases; J trimming: 0 bases; junction bases outside the gene matches: 4. CDR1 MNHEY and CDR2 SVGEGT come from the germline V gene. CDR3 length: 16 residues. The CDR3 loop reads CASSYSPGQDSYEQYF. Written as DNA, the CDR3 is TGTGCCAGCAGTTACTCACCGGGACAGGACTCCTACGAGCAGTACTTC.

The chain recombines TRBV12-3 or TRBV12-4 with TRBJ2-5, with D perhaps matching TRBD1 (6 bases). CDR3 length: 14 residues. The V end was cut by 6 bases, the J end by 0 bases, with 11 bases between. CDR3 sequence (DNA): TGTGCCAGCAGGGCAGGGGTCTACCAAGAGACCCAGTACTTC. This codes for CASRAGVYQETQYF.

This clonotype has ten or more counts. This chain connects TRBV5-1 to TRBJ2-5, with TRBD2 as a possible D gene (5 bases). Germline assignment: CDR1 SGHRS and CDR2 YFSETQ. Trimming took 4 bases from V and 1 from J, leaving 11 bases between them. The CDR3 has 14 residues. CDR3 sequence: CASSVGETQETQYF. The CDR3 DNA follows: TGCGCCAGCAGCGTGGGAGAGACCCAAGAGACCCAGTACTTC.

This clonotype was seen ten or more times. The gene calls are TRBV19 and TRBJ1-5; D is unresolved. The germline V and J ends were trimmed by 5 bases and 3 bases, with 8 bases remaining between them. The CDR3 extends over 13 amino acids. Germline V CDR1 and CDR2: LNHDA, SQIVND (reference sequence). The CDR3: CASSRQPNQPQHF. As DNA, the CDR3 is TGTGCCAGTAGTCGGCAGCCCAATCAGCCCCAGCATTTT. Together with reference TRBV19 and TRBJ1-5, the CDR3 gives the full variable domain: DGGITQSPKYLFRKEGQNVTLSCEQNLNHDAMYWYRQDPGQGLRLIYYSQIVNDFQKGDIAEGYSVSREKKESFPLTVTSAQKNPTAFYLCASSRQPNQPQHFGDGTRLSIL.

This chain's CDR3 is CASTTSLADTNTGELFF. The CDR3 bases are TGTGCCAGCACCACGTCCCTGGCCGACACGAACACCGGGGAGCTGTTTTTT. This chain uses TRBV12-3 or TRBV12-4 with TRBJ2-2; D unclear. The CDR3 totals 17 residues. Trimming stripped 7 bases from V and 0 bases from J, with 18 bases between.

The chain recombines TRBV7-9 with TRBJ2-4; 9 bases align to TRBD2. The J segment lost 5 bases and the V segment lost 5 bases, leaving 7 bases of the junction unmatched. This CDR3 has 15 amino acids. The germline V gene has CDR1 SEHNR and CDR2 FQNEAQ (reference sequence). The CDR3 DNA follows: TGTGCCAGCAGCGCCCGACTAGCGGTCCAAAACATTCAGTACTTC. It translates to CASSARLAVQNIQYF.

This chain uses TRBV18 with TRBJ2-2; D may be TRBD1 (5 bases). The CDR3 has 13 amino acids. V lost 5 bases and J 6 bases, leaving 10 bases between the germline ends. Germline V gene sequence: CDR1 KGHSH, CDR2 LQKENI. CDR3 in amino acids: CASSATVSGELFF. Here the CDR3 DNA reads TGTGCCAGCTCAGCGACAGTCTCCGGGGAGCTGTTTTTT.

This clonotype was picked up many times. The chain carries TRBV12-3 or TRBV12-4 and TRBJ2-5; 7 bases map to TRBD1. The V and J ends lost 6 bases and 1 base, in that order; junction bases with no gene match: 5. This CDR3 spans 14 amino acids. CDR3 region: CASSQDRVQETQYF. CDR3 nucleotide sequence: TGTGCCAGCAGCCAAGACAGGGTCCAAGAGACCCAGTACTTC.

The chain combines TRBV27 with TRBJ2-7; 9 nucleotides line up with TRBD2. The CDR3 has 18 amino acids. The germline gives CDR1 MNHEY, CDR2 SMNVEV (reference sequence). Trimming removed 0 bases from V and 3 bases from J; junction bases left unmatched: 12. CDR3 sequence (DNA): TGTGCCAGCAGTTTATCGATCCCCCGACTAGCGGAGTACTACGAGCAGTACTTC. Its translation: CASSLSIPRLAEYYEQYF.

The chain recombines TRBV30 with TRBJ1-1; D is perhaps TRBD1 (5 bases). Germline V gene sequence: CDR1 GTSNPN, CDR2 SVGIG (reference sequence). Trimming removed 4 bases from V and 5 bases from J, with 5 bases in between. The CDR3 is made up of 10 amino acids. The chain's CDR3 is CAWKGTEAFF. For the CDR3, the DNA is TGTGCCTGGAAGGGGACTGAAGCTTTCTTT.

The rearrangement joins TRBV12-3 or TRBV12-4 to TRBJ2-2; tentatively, D is TRBD2 (6 bases). V shed 2 bases and J shed 5 bases, with 12 bases lying between them. The CDR3 extends over 15 amino acids. The CDR3 DNA reads as TGTGCCAGCAGTTTATGGGAGGCGGGAACCGGGGAGCTGTTTTTT. Translation: CASSLWEAGTGELFF.

This clonotype was found many times. This sequence joins TRBV11-3 and TRBJ1-1; D remains ambiguous. The V gene's germline CDR1 is SGHNT and CDR2 YENEEA. CDR3 length: 16 amino acids. The V end was cut by 5 bases, the J end by 0 bases, with 16 bases between. CDR3 DNA sequence: TGTGCCAGCAGCCGTAGCCCGGGTTATATGAACACTGAAGCTTTCTTT. It translates to CASSRSPGYMNTEAFF.

This clonotype has at least ten counts. This chain links TRBV28 with TRBJ1-2; no reliable D call. Germline V gives CDR1 MDHEN, CDR2 SYDVKM. Trimming shortened V by 2 bases and J by 5 bases, and 15 bases separated the two germline ends. The CDR3 spans 15 residues. Here the CDR3 reads CASSLIQESSYGYTF. CDR3 nucleotide sequence: TGTGCCAGCAGTTTAATCCAGGAGTCTTCGTATGGCTACACCTTC.

The J gene is TRBJ2-2, the V gene TRBV20-1; D is unclear. V was cut by 2 bases and J by 5 bases, with 12 bases left in between. From germline, CDR1 is DFQATT and CDR2 SNEGSKA (reference sequence). CDR3 length: 14 residues. CDR3 sequence: CSARLQETTGELFF. In DNA form, the CDR3 reads TGCAGTGCTAGATTGCAAGAAACTACCGGGGAGCTGTTTTTT.

The CDR3 nucleotides read TGTGCCAGCCTCGGGCCTCGAGGAGCTTTCTTT. It encodes CASLGPRGAFF. The chain has TRBV6-2 or TRBV6-3 and TRBJ1-1; the D is unclear. This CDR3 region has 11 residues. V was cut by 8 bases and J by 10 bases, with 14 bases left in between. In germline, CDR1 is MNHEY, CDR2 SVGEGT.

This clonotype was recorded many times. V is TRBV28 and J is TRBJ2-7, with D possibly TRBD1 on 5 matching bases. The V and J ends lost 5 bases and 3 bases respectively, with 17 bases between them. The germline gives CDR1 MDHEN, CDR2 SYDVKM. This CDR3 has 15 residues. The CDR3 loop reads CASSGAGPVGYEQYF. Here the CDR3 DNA reads TGTGCCAGCAGTGGAGCAGGGCCCGTCGGCTACGAGCAGTACTTC.

In this sample, this clonotype turned up once. This chain uses TRBV9 with TRBJ2-4; D is possibly TRBD2 (6 bases). V was pared by 5 bases and J by 7 bases, with 19 bases between. The CDR3 sequence is 15 residues long. The germline V gene encodes CDR1 SGDLS and CDR2 YYNGEE. The chain's CDR3 is CASSLWRRAFNIQYF. The CDR3 bases are TGTGCCAGCAGTTTATGGCGGAGGGCTTTCAACATTCAGTACTTC.

This clonotype was seen repeatedly, ten times or more. This chain connects TRBV6-1 to TRBJ1-6; maybe TRBD1 (6 bases). Germline CDR1 reads MNHNS; CDR2 reads SASEGT. This CDR3 is 15 amino acids long. Trimming left V 6 bases short and J 6 bases short, with 15 bases between. DNA for the CDR3: TGTGCCAGCAGGGAACAGACAGGATCTAATTCACCCCTCCACTTT. Protein: CASREQTGSNSPLHF.

This clonotype was observed at least ten times. This chain uses TRBV3-1 with TRBJ1-1; 8 nucleotides align to TRBD1. Germline trimming cut 0 bases from V and 4 bases from J; bases unmatched to any gene: 4. Germline V gene data show CDR1 as LGHDT and CDR2 as YNNKEL (reference sequence). This CDR3 is built from 15 residues. DNA of the CDR3: TGTGCCAGCAGCCAAGATCAGGGGGCCAGCACTGAAGCTTTCTTT. Amino acids: CASSQDQGASTEAFF.

A few counts support this clonotype. The chain carries TRBV7-8 and TRBJ2-7, with D perhaps given as TRBD1 or TRBD2 (5 bases each). The germline V gene has CDR1 SGHVS and CDR2 FQNEAQ. The CDR3 is 16 residues long. Trimming removed 4 bases at V and 3 bases at J, with 19 bases between. CDR3 DNA sequence: TGTGCCAGCAGCTCACACCGGTACAGGACTCTCTACGAGCAGTACTTC. Translated, it gives CASSSHRYRTLYEQYF. Full variable domain (rest looked up from reference TRBV7-8 and TRBJ2-7): GAGVSQSPRYKVAKRGQDVALRCDPISGHVSLFWYQQALGQGPEFLTYFQNEAQLDKSGLPSDRFFAERPEGSVSTLKIQRTQQEDSAVYLCASSSHRYRTLYEQYFGPGTRLTVT.

This clonotype was picked up many times. The chain uses TRBV19 and TRBJ1-2; D uncertain. Deletions cut 5 bases from V and 4 bases from J, with 20 bases between. In germline, CDR1 is LNHDA, CDR2 SQIVND (reference sequence). This CDR3 spans 16 amino acids. The CDR3 DNA follows: TGTGCCAGTAGTCCCCACCCCCGGACTGATAGCTATGGCTACACCTTC. It translates to CASSPHPRTDSYGYTF. Together with reference TRBV19 and TRBJ1-2, the CDR3 gives the full variable domain: DGGITQSPKYLFRKEGQNVTLSCEQNLNHDAMYWYRQDPGQGLRLIYYSQIVNDFQKGDIAEGYSVSREKKESFPLTVTSAQKNPTAFYLCASSPHPRTDSYGYTFGSGTRLTVV.

This clonotype appeared many times. This sequence joins TRBV14 and TRBJ2-5; D is unclear. V lost 5 bases and J lost 5, with 12 bases in between. The CDR3 covers 13 residues. Germline-derived CDR1 and CDR2 are SGHDN and FVKESK. The CDR3 DNA follows: TGTGCCAGCAGCTTTCAGTCGGTGGAGACCCAGTACTTC. Translation: CASSFQSVETQYF.

This rearrangement joins TRBV27 to TRBJ1-1; D gene uncertain. V shed 7 bases and J shed 4 bases, with 16 bases lying between them. Germline assignment: CDR1 MNHEY and CDR2 SMNVEV (reference sequence). The CDR3 length is 14 residues. In DNA form, the CDR3 reads TGTGCCAGCAACCGAATACCTTGGGGCACTGAAGCTTTCTTT. Its translation is CASNRIPWGTEAFF.